Sequencing of this T cell receptor (beta chain) was carried out in a study of shared clonotypes between healthy human individuals (dated by TCRdb to the early 2020s). Broadly, across the study: A few men and a couple of women, aged 18 to 49 years, made up the cohort. For each donor, CD4 naive and CD4 memory were each given three plates, CD8 naive was given two plates, and CD8 memory was given one plate. To estimate repertoire size and how much clonotypes are shared between individuals, the study performed deep sequencing of blood TCR repertoires from roughly five healthy adults. To increase sequencing depth and limit assay-specific biases, TCR repertoire library preparation and sequencing were carried out by different laboratories using diverse techniques. Between about 0.85 and 8.9 billion PBMCs per donor were obtained by leukapheresis.

Using the deep immunoSEQ assay, multiplex PCR amplified TCR CDR3 regions from genomic DNA. Extracted genomic DNA from each cell subset was spread evenly across all wells of several immunoSEQ 96-well plates, with each plate serving as a replicate. Each replicate PCR for sorted subsets received roughly 0.2 ug genomic DNA, equal to around 32,000 T cell genomes. Purified libraries were quantified with a Qubit 3.0 fluorometer, sized on a Bioanalyzer 2100, and re-quantified with the KAPA Library Quantification kit. Each immunoSEQ 96-well plate was sequenced on its own single-read 150-cycle Illumina NextSeq 550 flow cell. On the authors' methods: The immunoSEQ output contained only junctional sequences without quality scores, so filtering could not match that applied to full-length reads. To assign V/J genes and CDR3, sequences were annotated against IMGT germline references using PyIR, a Python wrapper for IgBLAST v1.9. Reads were removed for weak V/J assignments (E-value above 1e-6), missing CDR3, stop codons, out-of-frame junctions, or ambiguous translated residues. A V3J clonotype was defined by an identical inferred V gene, J gene, and CDR3 amino acid sequence. Percentage overlap between repertoires was calculated by dividing the number of shared unique clonotypes by the size of the smaller repertoire. Three approaches were used to assess repertoire richness: RTK rarefaction, the Chao1 estimator, and Recon v2.1 estimates of unobserved clonotypes. OLGA was used to compute generation probabilities for all TCRbeta clonotypes that the gDNA method yielded from a few donors. TCRdb took this table from immuneACCESS and kept in-frame rearrangements with V and J called. Such tables lack part of the clones; where checked against another copy, unresolved V genes explain under half of the gap, and the rest is unexplained. V and J calls and clone size come straight from that table; D and trimming were deduced from the DNA. The sample data list nearly 1,000,000 clones, and less than 85% of these were observed just once. Together, the top ten hold roughly 1.5% of the sample.

Worth noting for this clone: Which antigen it targets is not known. Base qualities are missing; no much larger clone stands one base away.

Donors were healthy HIV-negative adults with no recently reported acute infections or vaccinations. Every donor was a Caucasian adult residing in Nashville, Tennessee, USA. CD4+ T cells were enriched by magnetic negative selection; naive cells were then positively selected on CD45RA, and the negative fraction formed the memory subset. Blood was obtained by leukapheresis, after which PBMCs were separated by Ficoll-Histopaque density gradient centrifugation and cryopreserved in liquid nitrogen vapor phase. Purity and quantity of every magnetically sorted T cell population were checked by analytical flow cytometry. Genomic DNA was isolated from each sorted fraction and quantified by UV absorbance on a Nanodrop 2000c. Overall results and qualifications from the work: Compared with non-shared clonotypes, clonotypes shared by all four sorted-subset donors had higher generation probabilities. Sampling was restricted to blood, and TCR repertoires in tissues likely differ from the TCR repertoires found in blood. Pairwise subsampling indicated that sequencing depth was expected to affect the degree of clonotype sharing among donors. Sharing across several donors was observed for around 5% of naive CD4, 3% to 4% of naive CD8, 2.3% of memory CD4, and around 0.42% of memory CD8 clonotypes. Estimated clonotype richness was generally larger for naive than for memory subsets. Even with the large sequencing depth, rarefaction of the sorted-subset datasets indicated that sequencing was incomplete. The small number of donors limited the genetic and exposure-history diversity represented.

This sequence was found in a man between 18 and 35 years old in good health. Sequencing used memory CD4+ T cells sorted from blood. The cell subset or site tag for this specimen amounts to: CD45RA-negative fraction.

The CDR3 loop reads CASSSPTGIVNGNTIYF. At the DNA level, the sequence is TGTGCCAGCAGTTCGCCGACAGGGATTGTGAACGGAAACACCATATATTTT. In this chain, TRBV28 is recombined with TRBJ1-3, with TRBD1 matching 7 junction bases. From the cysteine through the phenylalanine, the CDR3 covers 17 amino acids. The only DNA kept is the CDR3, 51 bases in frame from the first base. CDR1 and CDR2, looked up from the germline V gene, are MDHEN and SYDVKM. Clipping removes 4 bases from V and 4 bases from J, with 13 as the unmatched junction base count.